The T cell receptor beta chain described here comes from a study of blood T cell repertoires in COVID-19. Study as a whole: Some COVID-19 samples were acute and others convalescent; all came from the United States, Italy and Spain.

Germline values: CDR1 MDHEN, CDR2 SYDVKM. This CDR3 spans 10 amino acids. J gave up 12 bases and V 8 bases, and 6 bases lay outside the gene matches. Data came from immunoSEQ multiplex PCR; TCRdb stores just in-frame clones and leaves some out. This table holds about 500,000 clones, roughly nine tenths found once. The rearrangement links TRBV28 to TRBJ1-1; 7 nucleotides agree with TRBD1. The sequence derives from a woman aged 18-30 years who had recovered from COVID-19. Sequenced: PBMCs or T cells enriched from blood (not recorded which). The CDR3 DNA reads as TGTGCCAGCGGGGACAGTAAAACTTTCTTT. It yields the protein CASGDSKTFF.